The following is a TCR beta chain sequence with its context. The junction and the germline gene differ at one end; a read error may be behind it. Here immunoSEQ multiplex PCR was the method, and the copy in TCRdb shows in-frame clones only, minus some. The data hold under 450,000 clones, with 89% observed a single time. This sample is part of a study of blood T cell repertoires in COVID-19. The overall study: Sources were T cells, B-cell-depleted T cells, or PBMCs; the material itself was cDNA or gDNA.

The germline CDR1 and CDR2 sequences are MDHEN and SYDVKM. The CDR3 contains 10 residues. The sequenced sample consisted of peripheral blood. The TCR was taken from a woman aged 40 to 49 with COVID-19, enrolled during active disease. The chain has TRBV28 and TRBJ1-1; D unresolved. The CDR3 DNA follows: TGTGCCAGCAGGAAGACGGAGCTTGACTTT. Protein: CASRKTELDF.